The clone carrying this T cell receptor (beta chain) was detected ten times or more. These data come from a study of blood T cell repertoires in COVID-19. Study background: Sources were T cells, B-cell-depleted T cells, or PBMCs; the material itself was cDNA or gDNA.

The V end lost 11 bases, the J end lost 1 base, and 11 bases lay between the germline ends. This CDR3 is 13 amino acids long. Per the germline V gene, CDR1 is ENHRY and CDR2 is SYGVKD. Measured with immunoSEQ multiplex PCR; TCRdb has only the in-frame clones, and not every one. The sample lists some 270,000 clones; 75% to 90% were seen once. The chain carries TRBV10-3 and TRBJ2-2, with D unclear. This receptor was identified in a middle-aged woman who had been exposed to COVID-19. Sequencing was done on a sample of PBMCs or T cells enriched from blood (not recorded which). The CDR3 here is CALKRGNTGELFF. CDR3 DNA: TGTGCCTTAAAAAGAGGGAACACCGGGGAGCTGTTTTTT.